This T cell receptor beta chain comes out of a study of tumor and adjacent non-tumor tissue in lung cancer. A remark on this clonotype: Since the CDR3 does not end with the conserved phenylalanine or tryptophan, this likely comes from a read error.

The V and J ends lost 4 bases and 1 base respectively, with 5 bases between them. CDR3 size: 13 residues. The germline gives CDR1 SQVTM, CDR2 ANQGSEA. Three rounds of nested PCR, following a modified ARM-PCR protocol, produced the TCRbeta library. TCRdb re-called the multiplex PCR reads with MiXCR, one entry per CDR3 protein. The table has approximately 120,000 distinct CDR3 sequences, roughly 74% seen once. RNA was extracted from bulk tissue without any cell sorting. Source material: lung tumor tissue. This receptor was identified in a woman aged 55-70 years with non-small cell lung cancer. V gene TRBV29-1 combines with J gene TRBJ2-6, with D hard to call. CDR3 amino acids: CSVVSSGANVLTL. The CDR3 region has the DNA TGCAGCGTTGTTTCATCTGGGGCCAACGTCCTGACTTTG.